Following are 9 T cell receptor beta chains from one sample sequenced in a study of OX40 agonist ivuxolimab in advanced cancers. Repertoires were generated with immunoSEQ multiplex PCR, while TCRdb's copy carries only in-frame clones and drops some. Of around 17,000 clones in the sample, around 86% were seen once. Sequenced here: CD4+ or CD8+ T cells sorted from blood, sampled in a trial of the OX40 agonist ivuxolimab. These receptors all come from an adult with an advanced solid tumor such as melanoma, head and neck, liver or kidney cancer.

The chain couples TRBV28 to TRBJ2-1; 7 bases match TRBD2. CDR3 length: 14 residues. Germline assignment: CDR1 MDHEN and CDR2 SYDVKM. Trimming cost V 3 bases and J 8 bases; bases outside gene matches: 7. CDR3 nucleotides: TGTGCCAGCAGTTTGATCGCGGGAGAGGATGAGCAGTTCTTC. As protein: CASSLIAGEDEQFF.

The chain links TRBV11-3 to TRBJ2-7; 9 positions agree with TRBD1. CDR3 length: 12 residues. The germline CDR1 and CDR2 sequences are SGHNT and YENEEA. V lost 6 bases to trimming and J lost 7 bases; unmatched junction nucleotides: 4. CDR3 sequence: CASSSGTGEQYF. The DNA for the CDR3 is TGTGCCAGCAGTTCCGGGACAGGGGAGCAGTACTTC.

This chain links TRBV6-1 with TRBJ1-1; D might be TRBD1 (6 bases). Germline values: CDR1 MNHNS, CDR2 SASEGT. CDR3 length equals 14 residues. Trimming took off 6 bases at V and 4 bases at J, with 15 bases between the two ends. This chain's CDR3 is CASRTRGDGTEAFF. The CDR3 nucleotides are TGTGCCAGCAGAACGAGGGGGGACGGCACTGAAGCTTTCTTT.

This clone was seen just once. The chain uses TRBV7-9 and TRBJ2-3; D possibly corresponds to TRBD1 (5 bases). The CDR3 has 19 residues. V lost 7 bases and J 0 bases, leaving 26 bases between the germline ends. The germline V gene has CDR1 SEHNR and CDR2 FQNEAQ (reference sequence). This chain's CDR3 is CASTLTYTTGHSSTDTQYF. The DNA of the CDR3 is TGTGCCAGCACCCTCACTTACACCACAGGCCACAGCAGCACAGATACGCAGTATTTT.

J is TRBJ1-5 and V is TRBV15; the D is unclear. The CDR3 is 13 residues long. V was pared by 6 bases and J by 2 bases, with 8 bases between. Germline loops: CDR1 LNHNV, CDR2 YYDKDF (reference sequence). The CDR3 DNA is TGTGCCACCAGGGAGGACGGCAATCAGCCCCAGCATTTT. Protein sequence: CATREDGNQPQHF.

This chain uses TRBV19 with TRBJ2-7, with 7 positions matching TRBD1. Germline V gene data show CDR1 as LNHDA and CDR2 as SQIVND (reference sequence). Trimming at V came to 4 bases and at J to 3 bases, leaving 15 bases not matched to a gene. This CDR3 has 17 amino acids. CDR3 in DNA: TGTGCCAGTAGTACCTTTCACGACAGGGTGAAAGGCTACGAGCAGTACTTC. Its protein product is CASSTFHDRVKGYEQYF.

The chain couples TRBV11-2 to TRBJ2-2; D is unresolved. V dropped 8 bases and J dropped 3 bases, with 4 bases sitting between them. CDR1 SGHAT and CDR2 FQNNGV come from the germline V gene. The CDR3 loop spans 11 amino acids. CDR3 nucleotides: TGTGCCAGCCAAGACACCGGGGAGCTGTTTTTT. Its protein is CASQDTGELFF. The full variable domain, completed using reference TRBV11-2 and TRBJ2-2, is EAGVAQSPRYKIIEKRQSVAFWCNPISGHATLYWYQQILGQGPKLLIQFQNNGVVDDSQLPKDRFSAERLKGVDSTLKIQPAKLEDSAVYLCASQDTGELFFGEGSRLTVL.

The J gene is TRBJ2-7, the V gene TRBV28; D remains unclear. The CDR3 has 15 amino acids. The germline V gene has CDR1 MDHEN and CDR2 SYDVKM. V lost 2 bases and J 2 bases, leaving 13 bases between the germline ends. The CDR3 sequence: CASSLRAEVAYEQYF. CDR3 DNA sequence: TGTGCCAGCAGTTTAAGGGCAGAAGTTGCCTACGAGCAGTACTTC.

The chain recombines TRBV11-2 with TRBJ1-4, with D unresolved. The CDR3 covers 15 residues. In germline, CDR1 is SGHAT, CDR2 FQNNGV. V lost 5 bases and J lost 8, with 18 bases in between. CDR3 protein: CASSRRLVPGEKLFF. CDR3 nucleotide sequence: TGTGCCAGCAGCCGTCGGCTTGTACCTGGCGAAAAACTGTTTTTT.